The 2 T cell receptor beta chains reported below all come from one sample, sequenced in a study of kidney transplant recipient with SARS-CoV-2 infection. TCRdb re-derived calls from the reads in MiXCR, one entry per CDR3 protein. Here the sample spans fewer than 250,000 distinct CDR3 sequences, around 28% being singletons. Sequenced here: a blood sample, sampled at baseline and on approximately day 120 from a kidney transplant recipient. The receptor source for this set is a male patient younger than 45 who had COVID-19 and was a kidney transplant recipient. Part of the T cell pool may stem from the graft donor.

This clonotype has at least ten counts. The chain has TRBV6-5 and TRBJ2-7; 7 bases map to TRBD1. V lost 5 bases to trimming and J lost 1 base; unmatched junction nucleotides: 8. CDR3 size: 15 residues. CDR1 is MNHEY and CDR2 is SVGAGI in the germline V gene. The CDR3 DNA follows: TGTGCCAGCAGTCCGGACAGGTTAGGGTCCTACGAGCAGTACTTC. Protein product: CASSPDRLGSYEQYF.

This clonotype was observed at least ten times. The rearrangement links TRBV3-1 to TRBJ2-5; unclear D gene. The germline V gene encodes CDR1 LGHDT and CDR2 YNNKEL (reference sequence). There are 17 residues in the CDR3. The V and J ends lost 5 bases and 5 bases respectively, with 24 bases between them. DNA for the CDR3: TGTGCCAGCAGCTCATTTCTTCCCATTTCTTTCTCTGAGACCCAGTACTTC. It codes for CASSSFLPISFSETQYF.